A single sample is the source of the 7 T cell receptor beta chains below, sequenced in a study of blood T cell repertoires in COVID-19 (dated by TCRdb to between 2020 and 2021). Preparation of the library involved the immunoSEQ multiplex PCR assay. Sourced from immuneACCESS, this table was stored by TCRdb with only in-frame sequences that have V and J called. A share of the clones is absent; for the studies checked, an unresolved V gene accounts for under half, and the remainder has no known explanation. The sample contains around 250,000 clones, about 87% of them found a single time. 10% of the sample comes from the top ten. The sequenced material came from peripheral blood. These receptors all stem from a woman in her 70s with COVID-19, enrolled during active disease.

This clone was recorded at least ten times. CDR3 bases: TGTGCCATTCCGGACAGGAGCTATGGCTACACCTTC. Translation: CAIPDRSYGYTF. The chain employs TRBV28 and TRBJ1-2; 7 bases map to TRBD1. Germline CDR1 and CDR2: MDHEN and SYDVKM. The CDR3 spans 12 residues. The junction had 6 bases not matched to a gene; V was cut back by 10 bases and J by 4 bases.

This chain connects TRBV28 to TRBJ2-4; D not certain. Trimming shortened V by 2 bases and J by 0 bases, and 8 bases separated the two germline ends. The CDR3 has 15 residues. CDR1 and CDR2 from the germline V gene are MDHEN and SYDVKM. For the CDR3, the DNA is TGTGCCAGCAGTTTAGGGCAACTAGCCAAAAACATTCAGTACTTC. Translating gives CASSLGQLAKNIQYF.

This clone was picked up one time. The chain carries TRBV4-1 and TRBJ2-2; 10 bases align to TRBD2. The germline CDR1 and CDR2 sequences are MGHRA and YSYEKL. This CDR3 is 16 amino acids long. V shed 7 bases and J 0 bases; nucleotides not matched to a gene: 5. Here the CDR3 DNA reads TGCGCCAGCAAAAGGACTAGCGGTTCGAACACCGGGGAGCTGTTTTTT. Protein sequence: CASKRTSGSNTGELFF.

The CDR3 sequence is CASTTGGIAKNIQYF. The CDR3 DNA reads TGTGCCAGCACCACTGGAGGGATAGCCAAAAACATTCAGTACTTC. This chain connects TRBV19 to TRBJ2-4; the D gene is possibly TRBD2 (6 bases). The ends were cut back, 9 bases at V and 0 bases at J, with 15 bases in the middle. Germline CDR1 is LNHDA and CDR2 is SQIVND (reference sequence). There are 15 residues in the CDR3.

The rearrangement uses TRBV7-9 and TRBJ1-1; weak D call: TRBD1 (5 bases). The CDR3 covers 12 residues. Per germline, CDR1 SEHNR and CDR2 FQNEAQ (reference sequence). Between the trimmed V and J ends, which lost 5 bases and 7 bases, there was a span of 11 bases. The CDR3 spells CASSRGQVEAFF. In nucleotides, the CDR3 is TGTGCCAGCAGCCGTGGACAAGTTGAAGCTTTCTTT.

This chain connects TRBV9 to TRBJ2-7; possibly TRBD1 for D (6 bases). Looked up from germline, CDR1 is SGDLS and CDR2 is YYNGEE. Trimming took 0 bases from V and 2 from J, leaving 18 bases between them. The CDR3 loop spans 17 amino acids. As DNA, the CDR3 is TGTGCCAGCAGCGTAGGGTTACGGGACACCGATACCTACGAGCAGTACTTC. Residues: CASSVGLRDTDTYEQYF.

The chain joins TRBV4-3 to TRBJ2-2; D gene uncertain. Germline V CDR1 and CDR2: LGHNA, YSLEER. V lost 0 bases and J 10 bases, leaving 6 bases between the germline ends. This CDR3 contains 12 residues. CDR3 nucleotides: TGCGCCAGCAGCCAAGATCGCGTGGAGCTGTTTTTT. It specifies CASSQDRVELFF.